What follows are 21 T cell receptor beta chains derived from one specimen sequenced in a study of shared clonotypes between healthy human individuals. The protocol was immunoSEQ multiplex PCR, while the TCRdb copy is restricted to in-frame clones and leaves out a portion. The sample shows around 100,000 clones, roughly 66% of them seen only once. Sequencing was performed on memory CD8+ T cells sorted from blood. Noted subset: CD45RO+ cells pooled with CCR7-negative TemRA cells. These TCRs come from a woman aged 25 to 39 in good health.

V gene TRBV6-8 combines with J gene TRBJ1-5; D not certain. Per the germline V gene, CDR1 is MNHGY and CDR2 is SAAAGT. V gave up 5 bases and J gave up 8 bases, with 10 bases separating them. The CDR3 length is 12 residues. DNA for the CDR3: TGTGCCAGCAGTCCTCCGATAAAGCCCCAGCATTTT. Encoded protein: CASSPPIKPQHF.

This chain joins TRBV5-1 and TRBJ1-5; D may be TRBD1 (6 bases). CDR1 is SGHRS and CDR2 is YFSETQ in the germline V gene. The CDR3 loop spans 13 amino acids. V was clipped by 3 bases and J by 3 bases, with 7 bases between them. The CDR3 region has the DNA TGCGCCAGCAGCTCAGGGGACAATCAGCCCCAGCATTTT. Translated, it gives CASSSGDNQPQHF.

This clone was seen more than once but under ten times. The rearrangement links TRBV2 to TRBJ2-7, with a tentative D call TRBD2 (6 bases). Germline V gene sequence: CDR1 SNHLY, CDR2 FYNNEI. CDR3 length equals 14 residues. V dropped 4 bases and J dropped 2 bases, with 12 bases sitting between them. The CDR3 bases are TGTGCCAGCAGTGGACCGGGAGACACCTACGAGCAGTACTTC. It translates to CASSGPGDTYEQYF.

The chain has TRBV5-1 and TRBJ2-2; tentative D call: TRBD1 (6 bases). The V gene's germline CDR1 is SGHRS and CDR2 YFSETQ. This CDR3 comprises 15 residues. The ends were cut back, 0 bases at V and 3 bases at J, with 9 bases in the middle. As DNA, the CDR3 is TGCGCCAGCAGCTTGGCGGACAGAGACACCGGGGAGCTGTTTTTT. Its protein product is CASSLADRDTGELFF.

The CDR3 loop is CASSYFGGGRHTGELFF. The CDR3 DNA reads as TGTGCCAGCAGTTACTTCGGGGGCGGGAGGCACACCGGGGAGCTGTTTTTT. The rearrangement links TRBV9 to TRBJ2-2; TRBD2 aligns across 8 bases. The germline V gene encodes CDR1 SGDLS and CDR2 YYNGEE. The CDR3 loop spans 17 amino acids. V shed 5 bases, J shed 3 bases, and the junction held 12 bases outside the gene matches. Looking up the rest from reference TRBV9 and TRBJ2-2 gives the full variable domain: DSGVTQTPKHLITATGQRVTLRCSPRSGDLSVYWYQQSLDQGLQFLIQYYNGEERAKGNILERFSAQQFPDLHSELNLSSLELGDSALYFCASSYFGGGRHTGELFFGEGSRLTVL.

The genes are TRBV5-4 and TRBJ2-5, with D perhaps TRBD2 (5 bases). CDR3 size: 16 residues. Per the germline V gene, CDR1 is SGHNT and CDR2 is YYREEE (reference sequence). Trimming stripped 3 bases from V and 5 bases from J, with 20 bases between. CDR3 DNA sequence: TGTGCCAGCAGCTCGGACGGGCCCCTGAGAGGGGAGACCCAGTACTTC. Protein sequence: CASSSDGPLRGETQYF. The variable domain in full, completed from reference TRBV5-4 and TRBJ2-5, reads ETGVTQSPTHLIKTRGQQVTLRCSSQSGHNTVSWYQQALGQGPQFIFQYYREEENGRGNFPPRFSGLQFPNYSSELNVNALELDDSALYLCASSSDGPLRGETQYFGPGTRLLVL.

In this sample, this clone turned up a few times. The gene calls are TRBV29-1 and TRBJ2-1; a weak D match, TRBD2 (7 bases). Between the trimmed V and J ends, which lost 6 bases and 3 bases, there was a span of 21 bases. The germline V gene has CDR1 SQVTM and CDR2 ANQGSEA. The CDR3 sequence is 16 residues long. The CDR3 reads CSVGLAESGDYNEQFF. The CDR3 nucleotides are TGCAGCGTAGGGCTAGCGGAATCAGGGGACTACAATGAGCAGTTCTTC.

About this clone itself: In the same sample, other DNA sequences code for this CDR3. The rearrangement uses TRBV5-1 and TRBJ1-1; the match to TRBD1 covers 11 bases. The CDR3 has 14 amino acids. Germline V gene lookup returns CDR1 SGHRS and CDR2 YFSETQ. V trimming: 4 bases; J trimming: 5 bases; junction bases outside the gene matches: 4. The CDR3 DNA reads TGCGCCAGCAGCCCTGGGACAGGGGGAACTGAAGCTTTCTTT. The encoded protein is CASSPGTGGTEAFF.

In this sample, this clone turned up once. Since a much larger clone is just one base distant, this may be a read error. The sample holds other DNA sequences that translate to the same CDR3. The chain joins TRBV5-6 to TRBJ2-7; 7 bases fit TRBD2. The V gene end was trimmed by 0 bases and the J gene end by 3 bases; junction bases not matched to a gene: 3. Germline-derived CDR1 and CDR2 are SGHDT and YYEEEE. The CDR3 is 14 residues long. The CDR3 spells CASSLGLAVYEQYF. CDR3 in DNA: TGTGCCAGCAGCTTGGGGCTAGCGGTCTACGAGCAGTACTTC.

Remarks on this clone: Other DNA sequences of this sample code for an identical CDR3. This chain joins TRBV7-9 and TRBJ2-2; unclear D gene. Germline V CDR1 and CDR2: SEHNR, FQNEAQ (reference sequence). V lost 2 bases and J lost 5, with 12 bases in between. The CDR3 runs 15 residues. The CDR3 coding sequence is TGTGCCAGCAGCTTATTGTCTGGGTTGACCGGGGAGCTGTTTTTT. Its translation: CASSLLSGLTGELFF.

The CDR3, as DNA: TGTGCCTGGAGCCTCGACATCAATCAGCCCCAGCATTTT. It yields the protein CAWSLDINQPQHF. V gene TRBV30 combines with J gene TRBJ1-5; D is uncertain. The CDR3 has 13 residues. Trimming removed 3 bases at V and 3 bases at J, with 9 bases between. Germline CDR1 is GTSNPN and CDR2 is SVGIG (reference sequence).

This clone was observed a few times. The V and J genes are TRBV7-3 and TRBJ2-7, with TRBD2 matching 13 bases. The CDR3 is 16 amino acids. Per the germline V gene, CDR1 is SGHTA and CDR2 is FQGTGA. The junction had 7 bases not matched to a gene; V was cut back by 5 bases and J by 3 bases. CDR3 in amino acids: CASSQRLAGGVYEQYF. The CDR3 DNA sequence: TGTGCCAGCAGCCAAAGACTAGCGGGAGGAGTCTACGAGCAGTACTTC.

Concerning this clone itself: Other DNA sequences in this specimen translate into the identical CDR3. The rearrangement uses TRBV11-2 and TRBJ1-1; D gene uncertain. V was clipped by 1 base and J by 1 base, with 4 bases between them. This CDR3 comprises 13 residues. Per germline, CDR1 SGHAT and CDR2 FQNNGV. This CDR3 is CASSLGQNTEAFF. CDR3 nucleotide sequence: TGTGCCAGCAGCTTAGGACAGAACACTGAAGCTTTCTTT.

Remarks on this clone: Different DNA sequences within this sample yield the same CDR3. The rearrangement uses TRBV9 and TRBJ1-2; 8 nucleotides align to TRBD1. This CDR3 is built from 15 residues. Unmatched junction bases numbered 5, after V lost 2 bases and J lost 2 bases. Germline V gives CDR1 SGDLS, CDR2 YYNGEE. Here the CDR3 reads CASSVGSGGNYGYTF. The DNA of the CDR3 is TGTGCCAGCAGCGTGGGTTCAGGGGGCAACTATGGCTACACCTTC.

Comments on this clone: Other DNA sequences in the sample encode the same CDR3. The chain couples TRBV10-3 to TRBJ2-7; D may be TRBD2 (5 bases). This CDR3 contains 13 residues. CDR1 and CDR2 (germline): ENHRY, SYGVKD. Trimming cost V 6 bases and J 0 bases, with 9 bases left between them. CDR3 in DNA: TGTGCCATCAGCCCCGGACTCTCCTACGAGCAGTACTTC. Its protein product is CAISPGLSYEQYF.

The chain is built from TRBV6-5 and TRBJ2-7, with TRBD2 matching over 8 bases. Losses at the gene ends were 6 bases for V and 0 bases for J; bases not matched to a gene: 4. CDR3 length: 14 residues. The germline CDR1 and CDR2 sequences are MNHEY and SVGAGI. CDR3 in amino acids: CASSQRGSSYEQYF. The CDR3 DNA reads TGTGCCAGCAGCCAGCGGGGGAGCTCCTACGAGCAGTACTTC.

This clone has a handful of counts. The rearrangement joins TRBV6-4 to TRBJ2-1, with TRBD1 matching over 7 bases. The CDR3 length is 14 residues. Germline assignment: CDR1 MRHNA and CDR2 SNTAGT. Losses at the gene ends were 0 bases for V and 8 bases for J; bases not matched to a gene: 4. The CDR3 nucleotides read TGTGCCAGCAGTGACTCGATAGGGGGCGATGAGCAGTTCTTC. The encoded protein is CASSDSIGGDEQFF.

This clone was seen a few times. The V and J genes are TRBV4-1 and TRBJ1-5; TRBD1 is a possible D gene (6 bases). Germline-derived CDR1 and CDR2 are MGHRA and YSYEKL. Deletions cut 3 bases from V and 2 bases from J, with 14 bases between. The CDR3 sequence is 16 residues long. DNA for the CDR3: TGCGCCAGCAGCCATCCGAAGGGGGTTGGCAATCAGCCCCAGCATTTT. This encodes CASSHPKGVGNQPQHF.

This chain connects TRBV19 to TRBJ1-1; tentative D call: TRBD1 (5 bases). The germline CDR1 and CDR2 sequences are LNHDA and SQIVND (reference sequence). The CDR3 contains 13 residues. The germline V and J ends were trimmed by 6 bases and 2 bases, with 10 bases remaining between them. The CDR3 is CASSGTANTEAFF. The CDR3 DNA reads TGTGCCAGTAGCGGGACGGCAAACACTGAAGCTTTCTTT. Supplemented by reference TRBV19 and TRBJ1-1, the full variable domain reads DGGITQSPKYLFRKEGQNVTLSCEQNLNHDAMYWYRQDPGQGLRLIYYSQIVNDFQKGDIAEGYSVSREKKESFPLTVTSAQKNPTAFYLCASSGTANTEAFFGQGTRLTVV.

The genes are TRBV7-3 and TRBJ2-5; D gene uncertain. CDR1 is SGHTA, CDR2 FQGTGA, per germline. CDR3 length equals 13 residues. The V end lost 5 bases, the J end lost 5 bases, and 12 bases lay between the germline ends. CDR3 protein: CASSDGLAETQYF. CDR3 DNA sequence: TGTGCCAGCAGCGACGGGCTGGCGGAGACCCAGTACTTC.

This clone was observed once. The rearrangement uses TRBV7-9 and TRBJ1-3; no definite D call. Deletions cut 5 bases from V and 3 bases from J, with 14 bases between. This CDR3 contains 15 residues. Per germline, CDR1 SEHNR and CDR2 FQNEAQ (reference sequence). The chain's CDR3 is CASSPPSPGGNTIYF. The CDR3, as DNA: TGTGCCAGCAGCCCACCCAGTCCAGGTGGAAACACCATATATTTT.